These 31 T cell receptor beta chains share one sample of origin, sequenced in a study of blood T cell repertoires in COVID-19. The method was immunoSEQ multiplex PCR; TCRdb's version includes in-frame clones alone and lacks a portion of them. The repertoire holds under 55,000 clones, with 80% as singletons. The sequencing input was peripheral blood. These receptors were taken from a man between 65 and 85 years old with acute or convalescent COVID-19.

This clone was recorded a few times. This rearrangement joins TRBV3-1 (or the pseudogene TRBV3-2) to TRBJ1-4; 7 nucleotides match TRBD1. Germline V gives CDR1 LGHDT, CDR2 YNNKEL (reference sequence). The CDR3 has 15 residues. Trimming took 1 base from V and 3 from J; bases not matched to a gene: 2. In DNA, the CDR3 is TGTGCCAGCAGCCAAGGACAGGGCCCTAATGAAAAACTGTTTTTT. Its protein is CASSQGQGPNEKLFF.

This clone was found once. The chain uses TRBV7-3 and TRBJ1-1; D not resolved. The CDR3 runs 13 residues. V was cut by 3 bases and J by 1 base, with 6 bases left in between. Germline CDR1 is SGHTA and CDR2 is FQGTGA. The chain's CDR3 is CASSLRENTEAFF. The CDR3 DNA follows: TGTGCCAGCAGCTTGAGGGAGAACACTGAAGCTTTCTTT.

This rearrangement joins TRBV19 to TRBJ2-3; D might be TRBD1 (6 bases). This CDR3 region has 13 residues. Trimming took off 6 bases at V and 3 bases at J, with 10 bases between the two ends. In germline, CDR1 is LNHDA, CDR2 SQIVND (reference sequence). CDR3 in DNA: TGTGCCAGTAGAACAGGGACGACAGATACGCAGTATTTT. Translating gives CASRTGTTDTQYF.

The rearrangement uses TRBV20-1 and TRBJ1-3; TRBD1 might be the D (5 bases). Trimming took off 3 bases at V and 2 bases at J, with 14 bases between the two ends. The CDR3 is 15 residues long. CDR1 and CDR2 (germline): DFQATT, SNEGSKA (reference sequence). In DNA, the CDR3 is TGCAGTGCTAGTCTTCAGGGAGGAGCTGGAAACACCATATATTTT. It yields the protein CSASLQGGAGNTIYF.

CDR3 protein: CASSPIQGDEQYF. CDR3 sequence (DNA): TGCGCCAGCAGCCCAATACAGGGAGATGAGCAGTACTTC. J is TRBJ2-7 and V is TRBV4-3; D might be TRBD1 (6 bases). Germline assignment: CDR1 LGHNA and CDR2 YSLEER. This CDR3 spans 13 amino acids. Deletions cut 4 bases from V and 7 bases from J, with 14 bases between.

The rearrangement joins TRBV5-1 to TRBJ2-7, with 12 bases that match TRBD1. The germline gives CDR1 SGHRS, CDR2 YFSETQ. The CDR3 has 14 amino acids. V lost 4 bases, J lost 6 bases, and 5 bases stayed unmatched. The CDR3 nucleotides read TGCGCCAGCAGCCTTGGGACAGGGGGCTCCGAGCAGTACTTC. Amino acid sequence: CASSLGTGGSEQYF.

The chain has TRBV15 and TRBJ1-3; D uncertain. Trimming pared 0 bases from V and 1 base from J, leaving 19 bases between. The CDR3 is made up of 19 amino acids. Germline CDR1 reads LNHNV; CDR2 reads YYDKDF (reference sequence). The CDR3 bases are TGTGCCACCAGCAGAGATTTCATTCCGGGAAGAAGGTCTGGAAACACCATATATTTT. Translating gives CATSRDFIPGRRSGNTIYF. Full variable domain (missing parts from reference TRBV15 and TRBJ1-3): DAMVIQNPRYQVTQFGKPVTLSCSQTLNHNVMYWYQQKSSQAPKLLFHYYDKDFNNEADTPDNFQSRRPNTSFCFLDIRSPGLGDTAMYLCATSRDFIPGRRSGNTIYFGEGSWLTVV.

V and J are TRBV15 and TRBJ2-5, with 11 bases identical to TRBD2. The V and J ends lost 1 base and 5 bases, in that order; junction bases with no gene match: 6. CDR1 and CDR2 (germline): LNHNV, YYDKDF (reference sequence). The CDR3 has 16 residues. The CDR3 DNA reads TGTGCCACCAGCAGAGCTATAGCGGGGGGGATTGAGACCCAGTACTTC. This sequence encodes CATSRAIAGGIETQYF.

V is TRBV5-4 and J is TRBJ2-2; the D gene is possibly TRBD1 (5 bases). CDR1 SGHNT and CDR2 YYREEE come from the germline V gene (reference sequence). With 0 bases removed from V and 0 bases from J, the gap between germline ends came to 9 bases. This CDR3 has 16 residues. The DNA for the CDR3 is TGTGCCAGCAGCTTGGGACAGACCGCGAACACCGGGGAGCTGTTTTTT. Protein: CASSLGQTANTGELFF.

This clone has only a few counts. The rearrangement links TRBV20-1 to TRBJ1-3, with 11 positions matching TRBD1. The junction had 4 bases not matched to a gene; V was cut back by 3 bases and J by 0 bases. Germline V gene sequence: CDR1 DFQATT, CDR2 SNEGSKA (reference sequence). The CDR3 contains 16 residues. The CDR3: CSASGQGAFSGNTIYF. CDR3 DNA: TGCAGTGCTAGTGGACAGGGGGCATTCTCTGGAAACACCATATATTTT.

The genes are TRBV10-1 and TRBJ1-1; 9 bases map to TRBD1. Germline V gene lookup returns CDR1 WNHNN and CDR2 SYGVQD (reference sequence). The CDR3 runs 14 residues. V lost 6 bases and J lost 2; bases outside the gene matches: 4. The CDR3 DNA reads TGCGCCAGCAGCCAGGGACAGGGAAACACTGAAGCTTTCTTT. Translation: CASSQGQGNTEAFF.

This clone was recorded only once. The J gene is TRBJ2-7, the V gene TRBV9; D is perhaps TRBD2 (6 bases). The CDR3 consists of 13 residues. Germline V gene lookup returns CDR1 SGDLS and CDR2 YYNGEE. The ends were cut back, 0 bases at V and 7 bases at J, with 11 bases in the middle. CDR3 sequence reads: CASSVVPEGEQYF. The CDR3 coding sequence is TGTGCCAGCAGCGTAGTACCGGAGGGGGAGCAGTACTTC.

The CDR3 region is CASNPDRYTGELFF. CDR3 DNA: TGCGCCAGCAACCCTGACAGGTACACCGGGGAGCTGTTTTTT. The V and J genes are TRBV5-1 and TRBJ2-2, with D possibly TRBD1 on 6 matching bases. The CDR3 runs 14 residues. Germline V lookup: CDR1 SGHRS, CDR2 YFSETQ. Trimming stripped 6 bases from V and 3 bases from J, with 12 bases between.

The rearrangement uses TRBV5-1 and TRBJ2-3; TRBD1 agrees at 8 bases. V was clipped by 5 bases and J by 6 bases; unmatched bases: 8. Germline loops: CDR1 SGHRS, CDR2 YFSETQ. This CDR3 contains 14 residues. CDR3 region: CASSQGAGVDTQYF. CDR3 bases: TGCGCCAGCAGTCAGGGGGCTGGTGTGGATACGCAGTATTTT. The entire variable domain, with the rest obtained from reference TRBV5-1 and TRBJ2-3, is as follows: KAGVTQTPRYLIKTRGQQVTLSCSPISGHRSVSWYQQTPGQGLQFLFEYFSETQRNKGNFPGRFSGRQFSNSRSEMNVSTLELGDSALYLCASSQGAGVDTQYFGPGTRLTVL.

CDR3 coding DNA: TGTGCCAGCAGCTTACAGGGAAATGACTATGGCTACACCTTC. It codes for CASSLQGNDYGYTF. The V call is TRBV5-4, the J call TRBJ1-2; a possible D gene is TRBD1 (6 bases). The CDR3 has 14 residues. Germline CDR1 SGHNT, CDR2 YYREEE (reference sequence). Trimming took 2 bases from V and 3 from J, leaving 11 bases between them.

This chain connects TRBV18 to TRBJ1-5, with D unclear. CDR3 length: 15 amino acids. V dropped 1 base and J dropped 2 bases, with 9 bases sitting between them. The germline V gene encodes CDR1 KGHSH and CDR2 LQKENI. The CDR3 loop reads CASSPRVSGNQPQHF. The DNA of the CDR3 is TGTGCCAGCTCACCACGGGTTAGCGGCAATCAGCCCCAGCATTTT.

This clone has more than one count but fewer than ten. This chain uses TRBV5-1 with TRBJ1-1; 7 bases align to TRBD1. The CDR3 extends over 17 amino acids. Losses at the gene ends were 6 bases for V and 1 base for J; bases not matched to a gene: 15. CDR1 SGHRS and CDR2 YFSETQ come from the germline V gene. The CDR3 reads CASNLGTGDTRNTEAFF. The CDR3 DNA is TGCGCCAGCAACCTAGGAACAGGGGACACCAGGAACACTGAAGCTTTCTTT.

The chain has TRBV6-5 and TRBJ1-1, with D possibly matching TRBD1 (6 bases). The ends were cut back, 2 bases at V and 4 bases at J, with 8 bases in the middle. CDR1 is MNHEY and CDR2 is SVGAGI in the germline V gene. There are 13 residues in the CDR3. In DNA form, the CDR3 reads TGTGCCAGCAGTTACATGGGGGCCACTGAAGCTTTCTTT. It encodes CASSYMGATEAFF.

The chain joins TRBV15 to TRBJ1-4; unclear D gene. This CDR3 comprises 12 residues. V was shortened by 2 bases and J by 7 bases, with 5 bases between the two germline ends. Germline loops: CDR1 LNHNV, CDR2 YYDKDF (reference sequence). CDR3 in DNA: TGTGCCACCAGCAGACCCGGTGAAAAACTGTTTTTT. This gives the protein CATSRPGEKLFF.

The chain is built from TRBV11-3 and TRBJ1-1; weak D call: TRBD1 (6 bases). CDR3 length: 14 residues. Germline CDR1 is SGHNT and CDR2 is YENEEA. Trimming removed 3 bases at V and 0 bases at J, with 8 bases between. CDR3 DNA: TGTGCCAGCAGCTTGGACAGTATGAACACTGAAGCTTTCTTT. Encoded protein: CASSLDSMNTEAFF.

The chain is built from TRBV6-5 and TRBJ1-1, with 7 nucleotides matching TRBD1. There are 16 residues in the CDR3. The trim removed 4 bases at V and 1 base at J, leaving 9 bases unmatched. CDR1 and CDR2 from the germline V gene are MNHEY and SVGAGI. CDR3 sequence: CASSWAPGGKNTEAFF. In nucleotides, the CDR3 is TGTGCCAGCAGTTGGGCGCCAGGGGGGAAGAACACTGAAGCTTTCTTT.

The J gene is TRBJ2-7, the V gene TRBV6-1; maybe TRBD1 (6 bases). Trimming removed 0 bases from V and 0 bases from J, with 15 bases in between. The CDR3 is made up of 17 amino acids. Germline V gene lookup returns CDR1 MNHNS and CDR2 SASEGT. The CDR3 coding sequence is TGTGCCAGCAGTGAAGCTGGGTGGACAGACGACTCCTACGAGCAGTACTTC. Translated: CASSEAGWTDDSYEQYF.

The rearrangement uses TRBV7-2 and TRBJ1-1, with 7 bases matching TRBD1. Germline V lookup: CDR1 SGHTA, CDR2 FQGNSA. V dropped 2 bases and J dropped 0; count of bases not matched to a gene: 3. The CDR3 covers 15 residues. The CDR3 DNA sequence: TGTGCCAGCAGCTTATCGACAGGGATGAACACTGAAGCTTTCTTT. Its protein is CASSLSTGMNTEAFF.

The chain couples TRBV27 to TRBJ2-1; D may be TRBD2 (6 bases). Germline-derived CDR1 and CDR2 are MNHEY and SMNVEV (reference sequence). This CDR3 spans 13 amino acids. Trimming shortened V by 4 bases and J by 14 bases, and 18 bases separated the two germline ends. The CDR3 sequence is CASSSSGVRVEFF. The CDR3 region has the DNA TGTGCCAGCAGTTCCTCGGGGGTAAGGGTTGAGTTCTTC.

The V and J genes are TRBV12-5 and TRBJ1-1; no clear D. This CDR3 has 12 residues. Germline CDR1 is LGHNT and CDR2 is FRNRAP. V lost 2 bases and J 3 bases, leaving 4 bases between the germline ends. DNA of the CDR3: TGTGCTAGTGGTTTGCCAGACACTGAAGCTTTCTTT. Translation: CASGLPDTEAFF.

The gene calls are TRBV6-1 and TRBJ1-1, with 8 positions matching TRBD1. Germline CDR1 and CDR2: MNHNS and SASEGT. There are 17 residues in the CDR3. J gave up 0 bases and V 2 bases, and 8 bases lay outside the gene matches. Written as DNA, the CDR3 is TGTGCCAGCAGTGAAACGGGACAGGCGGGGGTGAACACTGAAGCTTTCTTT. Its protein product is CASSETGQAGVNTEAFF.

V is TRBV11-2 and J is TRBJ1-2; D is perhaps TRBD1 (5 bases). Germline V gene sequence: CDR1 SGHAT, CDR2 FQNNGV. CDR3 length: 13 amino acids. V was shortened by 6 bases and J by 0 bases, with 8 bases between the two germline ends. CDR3 loop: CASRDISNYGYTF. The CDR3 bases are TGTGCCAGCAGGGACATATCTAACTATGGCTACACCTTC.

V gene TRBV3-1 (or the pseudogene TRBV3-2) combines with J gene TRBJ1-1, with D possibly TRBD1 on 5 matching bases. This CDR3 comprises 16 residues. V lost 0 bases and J 4 bases, leaving 15 bases between the germline ends. Germline loops: CDR1 LGHDT, CDR2 YNNKEL (reference sequence). Here the CDR3 reads CASSQEYGGGSTEAFF. CDR3 nucleotide sequence: TGTGCCAGCAGCCAAGAATATGGGGGAGGGAGCACTGAAGCTTTCTTT.

This chain joins TRBV6-4 and TRBJ2-1, with TRBD2 as a possible D gene (5 bases). V lost 0 bases to trimming and J lost 0 bases, with 9 bases between them. Germline V gene sequence: CDR1 MRHNA, CDR2 SNTAGT. This CDR3 region has 16 residues. The CDR3 sequence is CASSDSSGSSYNEQFF. CDR3 DNA: TGTGCCAGCAGTGACTCATCGGGGAGCTCCTACAATGAGCAGTTCTTC.

This clone has a single count. This chain links TRBV7-2 with TRBJ1-2, with 7 bases matching TRBD1. J lost 2 bases, V lost 5 bases, and 2 bases had no gene match. Germline V CDR1 and CDR2: SGHTA, FQGNSA. CDR3 size: 13 residues. The CDR3 region is CASSQDRNYGYTF. CDR3 nucleotides: TGTGCCAGCAGCCAGGACAGGAACTATGGCTACACCTTC.

The V and J genes are TRBV4-2 and TRBJ1-4; tentatively, D is TRBD1 (5 bases). Germline values: CDR1 LGHNA, CDR2 YNFKEQ. The germline V and J ends were trimmed by 5 bases and 6 bases, with 13 bases remaining between them. The CDR3 extends over 14 amino acids. CDR3 DNA: TGTGCCAGCAGCTTAGAAAGGGGCGATGAAAAACTGTTTTTT. The encoded protein is CASSLERGDEKLFF.